This T cell receptor beta chain is drawn from a study of persistence of HIV-infected CD4 T cells. The sample holds one count of this clone. Its antigen is as yet unknown. The immunoSEQ assay was version 4, run in survey mode. Template was genomic DNA at approximately 10 ng/uL, with up to roughly 1 ug used per sample. Produced via immunoSEQ multiplex PCR; TCRdb's table is partial and in-frame only. There are about 64,000 clones in the sample; approximately 75% occur only once, and around 1.7% lies in the top ten. Germline CDR1 is LNHDA and CDR2 is SQIVND (reference sequence). V dropped 5 bases and J dropped 9 bases, with 14 bases sitting between them. This CDR3 has 14 amino acids. An overlapping HIV-1 Gag peptide pool stimulated these cells at roughly 1 ug/peptide/mL. Memory cells lacking CD40L and CD69 with high CD45RO were sorted. These HIV-1-infected adults initiated suppressive ART in chronic infection.

The sequence was collected from an adult man with HIV who was CMV-seropositive. The chain has TRBV19 and TRBJ1-6, with D possibly being TRBD1 (5 bases). The sequences come from CD4+ T cells sorted from PBMCs after approximately 20-hour stimulation, collected from a patient who received antiretroviral therapy. As DNA, the CDR3 is TGTGCCAGTAGTTGGCAGGGCGGAGGTTCACCCCTCCACTTT. Amino acid sequence: CASSWQGGGSPLHF.